A selection of T cell receptor beta chains follows, all from one sample in a study of human CD8 memory T cell subsets. TCRdb re-called the 5' RACE reads; one entry per CDR3 protein, DNA not given. The specimen's table records around 10,000 distinct CDR3 sequences. Sequencing used CD8+ T cells from PBMCs. The receptors originated from a human donor in good health. Each CDR3 is given with its conserved first and last residue. Rows may omit the clone size; those that give it use once, few, many or a size class.

CDR3aa,j_gene,v_gene,abundance
CASSQVLAGYGYTF,TRBJ1-2,TRBV4-3,NA
CASSHLTGVKAADTQYF,TRBJ2-3,TRBV7-2,NA
CASSSFAGENEQFF,TRBJ2-1,TRBV7-8,NA
CASRTAGTGNYEQYF,TRBJ2-7,TRBV5-1,NA
CASSLEQYTEAFF,TRBJ1-1,TRBV5-5,NA
CASSLRQGEVNEQFF,TRBJ2-1,TRBV28,NA
CASSSTRTEAFF,TRBJ1-1,TRBV11-3,NA
CSARDRRNQPQHF,TRBJ1-5,TRBV20-1,NA
CASSLGGGAGDTQYF,TRBJ2-3,TRBV7-6,NA
CSAREDTTNYGYTF,TRBJ1-2,TRBV20-1,NA
CASSQGVLAGAGEETQYF,TRBJ2-5,TRBV11-2,NA
CASSWHGSQSGANVLTF,TRBJ2-6,TRBV6-5,NA
CASSFGGGELFF,TRBJ2-2,TRBV27,NA
CATSSGNAEAAYSNQPQHF,TRBJ1-5,TRBV15,NA
CSVAEGQTYEQYF,TRBJ2-7,TRBV29-1,NA
CASSLSTGSNQPQHF,TRBJ1-5,TRBV7-8,NA
CAARAGRNTGELFF,TRBJ2-2,TRBV2,NA
CASSFPATSRSTDTQYF,TRBJ2-3,TRBV7-9,NA
CASSQDSTRSSTDTQYF,TRBJ2-3,TRBV4-1,NA
CASSLLGAAHTEAFF,TRBJ1-1,TRBV28,NA
CASSSEKGFYEQYF,TRBJ2-7,TRBV21-1,NA
CASSQTAGSMNTEAFF,TRBJ1-1,TRBV7-9,NA
CASSGSGGATEAFF,TRBJ1-1,TRBV13,NA
CASRGQESYEQYF,TRBJ2-7,TRBV6-2/TRBV6-3,NA
CASSANRGLNTEAFF,TRBJ1-1,TRBV9,NA
CASSSVGATGNEQFF,TRBJ2-1,TRBV12-3/TRBV12-4,NA
CAISESSYGGGGADTQYF,TRBJ2-3,TRBV10-3,NA
CATSRAQNRYGYTF,TRBJ1-2,TRBV15,NA
CRPGLGGNQPQHF,TRBJ1-5,TRBV20-1,NA
CASSQEATSGSYEQYF,TRBJ2-7,TRBV4-2,NA
CASNEQGRNTEAFF,TRBJ1-1,TRBV6-5,NA
CSVEGEWGYTF,TRBJ1-2,TRBV29-1,NA
CASGATYEQYF,TRBJ2-7,TRBV6-2/TRBV6-3,NA
CASSSSGGPNEQFF,TRBJ2-1,TRBV5-1,NA
CASSSKTGRAGYTF,TRBJ1-2,TRBV7-2,medium-sized
CSARGLGLRDEQFF,TRBJ2-1,TRBV20-1,NA
CASSQDQGASDTGELFF,TRBJ2-2,TRBV4-1,NA
CAGGESNQPQHF,TRBJ1-5,TRBV10-2,NA
CASSQTQTYEQYF,TRBJ2-7,TRBV4-1,NA
CASKLIPGDNIELFF,TRBJ2-2,TRBV28,NA
CASSLPGGDYGYTF,TRBJ1-2,TRBV7-8,NA
CASSQDPGFPEQFF,TRBJ2-1,TRBV4-1,NA
CATSIGAWDGTSTDTQYF,TRBJ2-3,TRBV15,NA
CASSHHYAGLDSYEQYF,TRBJ2-7,TRBV4-3,medium-sized
CAWRLGRNTEAFF,TRBJ1-1,TRBV30,NA
CASRLTTGSNEKLFF,TRBJ1-4,TRBV28,NA
CASSHGVGETQYF,TRBJ2-5,TRBV3-1,NA
CASSPTVSDPLYGYTF,TRBJ1-2,TRBV27,NA
CASSLRGASYEQYF,TRBJ2-7,TRBV28,NA
CASSPPGGQETQYF,TRBJ2-5,TRBV7-9,NA
CASSSETSGTGELFF,TRBJ2-2,TRBV7-6,NA
CASSPLGGELFF,TRBJ2-2,TRBV18,NA
CASSGDWISYNEQFF,TRBJ2-1,TRBV7-2,NA
CSPKTYSAPTYNEQFF,TRBJ2-1,TRBV20-1,NA
CASSQGPGGVVEQYF,TRBJ2-7,TRBV4-1,NA
CAAQPDRAVQPQHF,TRBJ1-5,TRBV28,NA
CASSSTTGGERDEQFF,TRBJ2-1,TRBV11-2,NA
CASSQGLASNEQFF,TRBJ2-1,TRBV4-1,medium-sized
CASSSTGTGLQETQYF,TRBJ2-5,TRBV7-9,NA
CSASLGNPYEQYF,TRBJ2-7,TRBV20-1,NA